One sample yielded the 25 T cell receptor beta chains listed below, sequenced in a study of cytomegalovirus exposure and HLA in healthy donors. PCR was performed using 60 Vbeta and 13 Jbeta primers. Sequenced by immunoSEQ multiplex PCR; TCRdb stores in-frame clones only, minus some. The table has about 160,000 clones, about four fifths seen once. The sequencing sample was made of PBMCs. The receptor source for this set is a man younger than 45 in good health and CMV-seronegative.

The chain's CDR3 is CASRSGTTKDTQYF. CDR3 coding DNA: TGCGCCAGCAGATCCGGGACAACCAAGGATACGCAGTATTTT. The chain employs TRBV5-1 and TRBJ2-3, with D perhaps TRBD1 (6 bases). This CDR3 region has 14 residues. Trimming took off 5 bases at V and 6 bases at J, with 16 bases between the two ends. Germline assignment: CDR1 SGHRS and CDR2 YFSETQ.

J is TRBJ2-2 and V is TRBV5-8; weak D call: TRBD2 (6 bases). CDR3 length: 15 residues. The germline V and J ends were trimmed by 3 bases and 1 base, with 10 bases remaining between them. Germline CDR1 and CDR2: SGHTS and YDEGEE. CDR3 region: CASSSGSMNTGELFF. In nucleotides, the CDR3 is TGTGCCAGCAGCTCCGGGAGTATGAACACCGGGGAGCTGTTTTTT. The variable domain in full, with the rest retrieved from reference TRBV5-8 and TRBJ2-2, is EAGVTQSPTHLIKTRGQQATLRCSPISGHTSVYWYQQALGLGLQFLLWYDEGEERNRGNFPPRFSGRQFPNYSSELNVNALELEDSALYLCASSSGSMNTGELFFGEGSRLTVL.

The chain has TRBV28 and TRBJ2-5; TRBD1 aligns across 7 bases. Near its end, the DNA agrees better with TRBJ2-7, so the J call may be wrong. Germline V gives CDR1 MDHEN, CDR2 SYDVKM. The CDR3 consists of 15 residues. The CDR3 nucleotides are TGTGCCAGCAGACAGACCGACAGGGCCCCCTACGAGCAGTACTTC. It yields the protein CASRQTDRAPYEQYF.

The chain joins TRBV4-2 to TRBJ1-3, with D possibly TRBD1 on 6 matching bases. Germline V lookup: CDR1 LGHNA, CDR2 YNFKEQ. The CDR3 has 17 residues. V lost 0 bases, J lost 1 base, and 13 bases lay in between. The CDR3 spells CASSQEPDSRSGNTIYF. For the CDR3, the DNA is TGTGCCAGCAGCCAAGAACCGGACAGCCGATCTGGAAACACCATATATTTT.

By proportion, this clone is medium-sized. Other DNA sequences in the same sample also yield this CDR3. This chain connects TRBV10-2 to TRBJ1-5; the D gene is possibly TRBD1 (5 bases). CDR3 length equals 16 residues. Trimming removed 0 bases at V and 0 bases at J, with 9 bases between. CDR1 WSHSY and CDR2 SAAADI come from the germline V gene. The CDR3 bases are TGCGCCAGCAGTGAGTCCCCAGGGAATAGCAATCAGCCCCAGCATTTT. This encodes CASSESPGNSNQPQHF.

The gene calls are TRBV7-9 and TRBJ1-3, with D possibly being TRBD1 (5 bases). Germline CDR1 and CDR2: SEHNR and FQNEAQ (reference sequence). V lost 4 bases to trimming and J lost 7 bases, with 14 bases between them. This CDR3 comprises 14 residues. The CDR3 region is CASSSSIGGNTIYF. As DNA, the CDR3 is TGTGCCAGCAGCTCGAGTATCGGGGGGAACACCATATATTTT.

This chain connects TRBV2 to TRBJ1-1, with TRBD1 identical over 8 bases. Germline V lookup: CDR1 SNHLY, CDR2 FYNNEI. The CDR3 contains 14 residues. The trim removed 7 bases at V and 1 base at J, leaving 5 bases unmatched. CDR3 coding DNA: TGTGCCAGCAACCAGGGGGCATGGAACACTGAAGCTTTCTTT. Translated, it gives CASNQGAWNTEAFF.

As DNA, the CDR3 is TGCGCCAGCAGCCAAGACCCAGCGGGGTCCTACGAGCAGTACTTC. Translated, it gives CASSQDPAGSYEQYF. The gene calls are TRBV4-1 and TRBJ2-7; 7 nucleotides line up with TRBD2. Unmatched junction bases numbered 3, after V lost 0 bases and J lost 1 base. The CDR3 spans 15 residues. Per germline, CDR1 MGHRA and CDR2 YSYEKL.

The sample holds one count of this clone. The V call is TRBV30, the J call TRBJ1-6, with a possible D match to TRBD1 (6 bases). V lost 3 bases, J lost 7 bases, and 19 bases lay in between. CDR3 length: 16 residues. Germline assignment: CDR1 GTSNPN and CDR2 SVGIG (reference sequence). The CDR3, as DNA: TGTGCCTGGAGCGCTTACAGGGATCAACCAAATTCACCCCTCCACTTT. Translated: CAWSAYRDQPNSPLHF. The full variable domain, its missing parts supplied by reference TRBV30 and TRBJ1-6, is SQTIHQWPATLVQPVGSPLSLECTVEGTSNPNLYWYRQAAGRGLQLLFYSVGIGQISSEVPQNLSASRPQDRQFILSSKKLLLSDSGFYLCAWSAYRDQPNSPLHFGNGTRLTVT.

This clone is a singleton in its sample. CDR3 bases: TGTGCCAGCAGTTTACAAATCACCGGGGAGCTGTTTTTT. Protein sequence: CASSLQITGELFF. The chain has TRBV28 and TRBJ2-2; unclear D gene. V gave up 2 bases and J gave up 4 bases, with 5 bases separating them. The CDR3 has 13 residues. The germline gives CDR1 MDHEN, CDR2 SYDVKM. The entire variable domain, with the rest obtained from reference TRBV28 and TRBJ2-2, is as follows: DVKVTQSSRYLVKRTGEKVFLECVQDMDHENMFWYRQDPGLGLRLIYFSYDVKMKEKGDIPEGYSVSREKKERFSLILESASTNQTSMYLCASSLQITGELFFGEGSRLTVL.

This chain uses TRBV5-1 with TRBJ2-6; 12 bases are a match to TRBD1. Trimming cost V 4 bases and J 2 bases; bases outside gene matches: 13. Germline loops: CDR1 SGHRS, CDR2 YFSETQ. The CDR3 runs to 20 residues. This chain's CDR3 is CASSQPPGTGGAAGANVLTF. In DNA, the CDR3 is TGCGCCAGCAGCCAACCCCCTGGGACAGGGGGCGCTGCTGGGGCCAACGTCCTGACTTTC.

The chain has TRBV12-5 and TRBJ2-5, with 8 bases matching TRBD2. The CDR3 sequence is 16 residues long. Germline loops: CDR1 LGHNT, CDR2 FRNRAP. J gave up 1 base and V 0 bases, and 4 bases lay outside the gene matches. The CDR3 sequence: CASGLVPGLGQETQYF. The CDR3 DNA reads TGTGCTAGTGGTTTGGTACCGGGACTAGGCCAAGAGACCCAGTACTTC.

The J gene is TRBJ2-3, the V gene TRBV12-5; maybe TRBD1 (6 bases). Trimming left V 0 bases short and J 2 bases short, with 12 bases between. The CDR3 totals 16 residues. The germline V gene has CDR1 LGHNT and CDR2 FRNRAP. CDR3 loop: CASGLVIGTYTDTQYF. For the CDR3, the DNA is TGTGCTAGTGGTTTGGTAATAGGGACATACACAGATACGCAGTATTTT.

The rearrangement uses TRBV14 and TRBJ2-5, with TRBD2 matching 10 bases. The V gene's germline CDR1 is SGHDN and CDR2 FVKESK. V lost 2 bases, J lost 7 bases, and 4 bases stayed unmatched. The CDR3 is 14 residues long. The CDR3 DNA follows: TGTGCCAGCAGCCAACTAGCGGGAGTTGGGACCCAGTACTTC. Amino acids: CASSQLAGVGTQYF.

Only one count was recorded for this clone. The chain carries TRBV2 and TRBJ1-2, with no clear D. The V and J ends lost 6 bases and 6 bases respectively, with 20 bases between them. The CDR3 consists of 15 residues. The germline gives CDR1 SNHLY, CDR2 FYNNEI. CDR3 residues: CASSQEASDFNGYTF. For the CDR3, the DNA is TGTGCCAGCAGCCAAGAGGCCTCCGATTTTAATGGCTACACCTTC.

This clone was detected only a few times. The chain uses TRBV19 and TRBJ2-3; TRBD2 matches at 7 bases. Trimming took 5 bases from V and 4 from J; bases not matched to a gene: 3. CDR1 is LNHDA, CDR2 SQIVND, per germline (reference sequence). The CDR3 is made up of 13 amino acids. For the CDR3, the DNA is TGTGCCAGTAGTGGGGGGGGAGCAGATACGCAGTATTTT. This encodes CASSGGGADTQYF.

This rearrangement joins TRBV5-1 to TRBJ1-1; a possible D gene is TRBD1 (6 bases). Germline V gene data show CDR1 as SGHRS and CDR2 as YFSETQ. V was pared by 2 bases and J by 6 bases, with 8 bases between. The CDR3 consists of 12 residues. This CDR3 reads CASSFTGPEAFF. In nucleotides, the CDR3 is TGCGCCAGCAGCTTCACAGGGCCTGAAGCTTTCTTT. Filled out from reference TRBV5-1 and TRBJ1-1, the complete variable domain reads KAGVTQTPRYLIKTRGQQVTLSCSPISGHRSVSWYQQTPGQGLQFLFEYFSETQRNKGNFPGRFSGRQFSNSRSEMNVSTLELGDSALYLCASSFTGPEAFFGQGTRLTVV.

This chain connects TRBV5-4 to TRBJ1-6; 9 nucleotides line up with TRBD1. Germline trimming cut 4 bases from V and 7 bases from J; bases unmatched to any gene: 15. Germline CDR1 is SGHNT and CDR2 is YYREEE (reference sequence). This CDR3 contains 18 residues. The CDR3, as DNA: TGTGCCAGCAGCCCCGGACCGGGACAGGGAAGTCTGAATTCACCCCTCCACTTT. Amino acid sequence: CASSPGPGQGSLNSPLHF.

This clone appeared a few times. The chain joins TRBV5-4 to TRBJ2-5, with 12 bases identical to TRBD1. CDR1 is SGHNT and CDR2 is YYREEE in the germline V gene (reference sequence). The length of the CDR3 is 15 residues. V lost 4 bases and J lost 5; bases outside the gene matches: 6. The CDR3 coding sequence is TGTGCCAGCAGCGGGACAGGGGGCCTGGGGGAGACCCAGTACTTC. Translating gives CASSGTGGLGETQYF.

This chain connects TRBV28 to TRBJ2-1, with 8 bases lining up with TRBD2. Germline V gene data show CDR1 as MDHEN and CDR2 as SYDVKM. This CDR3 is 15 amino acids long. V was clipped by 3 bases and J by 4 bases; unmatched bases: 5. CDR3: CASSFWREVYNEQFF. The CDR3, as DNA: TGTGCCAGCAGTTTTTGGCGGGAGGTATACAATGAGCAGTTCTTC.

The genes are TRBV18 and TRBJ1-1; D might be TRBD1 (6 bases). V lost 3 bases and J lost 7, with 15 bases in between. The CDR3 runs 14 residues. Germline CDR1 KGHSH, CDR2 LQKENI. The chain's CDR3 is CASSPLQGNGEAFF. For the CDR3, the DNA is TGTGCCAGCTCACCTTTACAGGGAAATGGTGAAGCTTTCTTT.

V gene TRBV5-1 combines with J gene TRBJ1-2; a weak D match, TRBD1 (5 bases). The ends were cut back, 0 bases at V and 2 bases at J, with 14 bases in the middle. The CDR3 runs to 16 residues. Germline V lookup: CDR1 SGHRS, CDR2 YFSETQ. The CDR3 spells CASSLGTGTINYGYTF. As DNA, the CDR3 is TGCGCCAGCAGCTTGGGGACCGGGACTATCAACTATGGCTACACCTTC.

The chain uses TRBV18 and TRBJ1-3; TRBD1 matches 8 bases. Per germline, CDR1 KGHSH and CDR2 LQKENI. The CDR3 runs 15 residues. V shed 5 bases and J 4 bases; nucleotides not matched to a gene: 7. Here the CDR3 DNA reads TGTGCCAGCTCATCTGGACAGGGCGCAGGAAACACCATATATTTT. Its protein product is CASSSGQGAGNTIYF.

V and J are TRBV27 and TRBJ2-7, with D tentatively TRBD1 (6 bases). This CDR3 is built from 15 residues. V was shortened by 3 bases and J by 1 base, with 13 bases between the two germline ends. From germline, CDR1 is MNHEY and CDR2 SMNVEV (reference sequence). The CDR3 DNA reads TGTGCCAGCAGTTTTCTCAGGGGCCAGTCCTACGAGCAGTACTTC. Its translation: CASSFLRGQSYEQYF.

The table lists this clone with a count of one. The chain combines TRBV19 with TRBJ1-2; D is unclear. Trimming took 5 bases from V and 4 from J, leaving 14 bases between them. Germline V gives CDR1 LNHDA, CDR2 SQIVND (reference sequence). The CDR3 totals 14 residues. Here the CDR3 DNA reads TGTGCCAGTAGTGCCCCCCCGCGTGGCTATGGCTACACCTTC. Protein product: CASSAPPRGYGYTF.